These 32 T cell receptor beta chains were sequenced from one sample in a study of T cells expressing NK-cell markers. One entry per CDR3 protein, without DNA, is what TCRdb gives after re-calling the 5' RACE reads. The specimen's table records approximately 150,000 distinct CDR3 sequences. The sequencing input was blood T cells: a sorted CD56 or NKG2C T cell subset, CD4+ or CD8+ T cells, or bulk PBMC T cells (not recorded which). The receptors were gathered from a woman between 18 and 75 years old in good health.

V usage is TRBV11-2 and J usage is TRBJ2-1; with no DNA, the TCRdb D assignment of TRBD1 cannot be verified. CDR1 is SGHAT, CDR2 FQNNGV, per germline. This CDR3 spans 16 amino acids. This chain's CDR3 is CASSLDRGTGGNEQFF.

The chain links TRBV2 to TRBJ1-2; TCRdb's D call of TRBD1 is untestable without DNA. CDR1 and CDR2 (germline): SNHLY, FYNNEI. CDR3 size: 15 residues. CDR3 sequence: CASSRGTGDGYGYTF.

The CDR3 spells CASSETGQNSGANVLTF. The V call is TRBV25-1, the J call TRBJ2-6. The CDR3 consists of 17 residues. From germline, CDR1 is MGHDK and CDR2 SYGVNS.

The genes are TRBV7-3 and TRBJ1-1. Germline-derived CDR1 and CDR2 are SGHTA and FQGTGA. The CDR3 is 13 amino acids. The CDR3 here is CASSSSEDTEAFF.

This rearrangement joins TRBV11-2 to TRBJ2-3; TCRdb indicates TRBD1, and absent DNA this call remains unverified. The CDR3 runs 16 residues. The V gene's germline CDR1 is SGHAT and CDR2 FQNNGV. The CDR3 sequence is CASSPTGSLGTDTQYF.

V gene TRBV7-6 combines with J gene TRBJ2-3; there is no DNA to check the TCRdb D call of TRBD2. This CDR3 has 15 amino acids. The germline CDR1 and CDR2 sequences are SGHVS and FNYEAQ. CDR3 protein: CASSLNSGRVDTQYF.

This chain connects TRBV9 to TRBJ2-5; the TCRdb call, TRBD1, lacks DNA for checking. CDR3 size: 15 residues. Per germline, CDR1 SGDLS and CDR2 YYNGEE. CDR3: CASSETLRGQETQYF.

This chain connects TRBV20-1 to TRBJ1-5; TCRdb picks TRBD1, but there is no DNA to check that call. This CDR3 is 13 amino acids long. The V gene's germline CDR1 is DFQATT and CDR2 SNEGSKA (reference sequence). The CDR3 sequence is CSAKSGGEGPQHF.

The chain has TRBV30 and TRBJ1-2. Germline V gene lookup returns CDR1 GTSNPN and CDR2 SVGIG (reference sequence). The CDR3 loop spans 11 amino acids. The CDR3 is CAWSVNYGYTF.

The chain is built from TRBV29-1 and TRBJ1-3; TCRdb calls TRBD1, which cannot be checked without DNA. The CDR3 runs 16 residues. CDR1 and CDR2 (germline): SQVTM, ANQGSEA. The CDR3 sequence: CSVGGVQGAQGNTIYF.

CDR3 in amino acids: CASSTVNYGYTF. The rearrangement links TRBV12-3 or TRBV12-4 to TRBJ1-2. The CDR3 loop spans 12 amino acids.

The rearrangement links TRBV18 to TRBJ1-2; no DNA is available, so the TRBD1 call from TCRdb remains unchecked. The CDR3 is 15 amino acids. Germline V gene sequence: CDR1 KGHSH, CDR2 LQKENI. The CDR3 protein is CASTRTGDDSDGYTF.

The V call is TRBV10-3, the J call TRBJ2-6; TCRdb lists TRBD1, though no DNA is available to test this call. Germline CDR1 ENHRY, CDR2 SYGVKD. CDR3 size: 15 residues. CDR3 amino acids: CAISFTGSGANVLTF.

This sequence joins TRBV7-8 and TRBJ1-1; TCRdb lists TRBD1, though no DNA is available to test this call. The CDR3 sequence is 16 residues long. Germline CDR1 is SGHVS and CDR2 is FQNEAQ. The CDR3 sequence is CASSPPGQGKNTEAFF. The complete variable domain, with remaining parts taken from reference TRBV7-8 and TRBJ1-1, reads GAGVSQSPRYKVAKRGQDVALRCDPISGHVSLFWYQQALGQGPEFLTYFQNEAQLDKSGLPSDRFFAERPEGSVSTLKIQRTQQEDSAVYLCASSPPGQGKNTEAFFGQGTRLTVV.

The CDR3 sequence is CASRRLAGKETQYF. The gene calls are TRBV11-1 and TRBJ2-5; checking the TCRdb D call of TRBD2 is not possible without DNA. The germline CDR1 and CDR2 sequences are SGHAT and FQDESV (reference sequence). CDR3 length: 14 residues.

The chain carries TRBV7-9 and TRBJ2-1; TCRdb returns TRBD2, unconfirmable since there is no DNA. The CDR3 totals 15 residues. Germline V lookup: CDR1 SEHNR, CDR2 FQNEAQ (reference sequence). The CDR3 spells CASSQQRGGLDEQFF.

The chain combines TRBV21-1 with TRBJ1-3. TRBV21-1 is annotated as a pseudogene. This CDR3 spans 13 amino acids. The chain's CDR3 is CASSSGRGNTIYF.

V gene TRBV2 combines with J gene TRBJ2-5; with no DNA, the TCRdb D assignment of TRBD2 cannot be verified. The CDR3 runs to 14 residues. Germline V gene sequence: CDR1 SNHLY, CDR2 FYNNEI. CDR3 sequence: CASSTGPRGETQYF.

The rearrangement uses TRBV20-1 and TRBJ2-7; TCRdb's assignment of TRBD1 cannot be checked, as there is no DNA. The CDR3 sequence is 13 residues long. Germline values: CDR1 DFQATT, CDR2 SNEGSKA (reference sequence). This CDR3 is CSARETGTYEQYF.

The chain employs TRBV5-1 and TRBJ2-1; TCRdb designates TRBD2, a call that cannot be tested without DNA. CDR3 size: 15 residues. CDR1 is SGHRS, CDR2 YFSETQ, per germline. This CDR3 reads CASSPGGLAENEQFF.

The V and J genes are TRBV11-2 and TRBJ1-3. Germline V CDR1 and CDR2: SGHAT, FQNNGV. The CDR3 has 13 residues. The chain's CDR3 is CASSPPIGNTIYF.

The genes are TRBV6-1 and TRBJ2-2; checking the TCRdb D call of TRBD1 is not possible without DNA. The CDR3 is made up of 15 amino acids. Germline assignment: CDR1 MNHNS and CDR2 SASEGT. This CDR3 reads CASSPPRGGNGELFF.

CDR3 sequence reads: CASSFDRDRAGYEQYF. The rearrangement uses TRBV6-5 and TRBJ2-7; TCRdb's D gene call, TRBD1, goes unchecked for lack of DNA. Germline CDR1 and CDR2: MNHEY and SVGAGI. The CDR3 runs 16 residues.

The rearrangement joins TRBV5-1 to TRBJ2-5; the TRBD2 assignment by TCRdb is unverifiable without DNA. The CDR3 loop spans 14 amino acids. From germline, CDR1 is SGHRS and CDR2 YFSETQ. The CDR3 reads CASSLVTREETQYF.

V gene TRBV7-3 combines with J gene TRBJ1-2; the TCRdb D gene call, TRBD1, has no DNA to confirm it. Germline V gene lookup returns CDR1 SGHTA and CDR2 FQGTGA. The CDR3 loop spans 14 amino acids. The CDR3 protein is CASSLGRVSYGYTF.

CDR3 loop: CASSFRRGYTTNSSAQHF. The J gene is TRBJ1-5, the V gene TRBV12-3 or TRBV12-4. The CDR3 extends over 18 amino acids.

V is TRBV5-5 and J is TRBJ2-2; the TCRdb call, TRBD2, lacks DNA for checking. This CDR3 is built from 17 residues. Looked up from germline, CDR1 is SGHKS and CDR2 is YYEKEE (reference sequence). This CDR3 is CASSFGGPSGNTGELFF.

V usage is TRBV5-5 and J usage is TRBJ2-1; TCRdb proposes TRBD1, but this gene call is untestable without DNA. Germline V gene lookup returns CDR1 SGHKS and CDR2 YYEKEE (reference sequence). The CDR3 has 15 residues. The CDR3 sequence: CASSPGQGSYNEQFF.

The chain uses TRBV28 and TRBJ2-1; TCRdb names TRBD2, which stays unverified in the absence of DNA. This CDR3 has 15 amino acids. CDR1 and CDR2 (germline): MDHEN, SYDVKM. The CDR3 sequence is CASSRTSGRGNEQFF.

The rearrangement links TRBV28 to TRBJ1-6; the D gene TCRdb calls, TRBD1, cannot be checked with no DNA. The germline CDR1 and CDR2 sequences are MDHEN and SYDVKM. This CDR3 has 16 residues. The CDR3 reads CASSFQDSNFNSPLHF.

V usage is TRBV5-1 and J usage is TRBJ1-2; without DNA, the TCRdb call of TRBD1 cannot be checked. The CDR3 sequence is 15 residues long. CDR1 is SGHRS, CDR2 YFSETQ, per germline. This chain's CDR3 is CASSLAFGTAYGYTF.

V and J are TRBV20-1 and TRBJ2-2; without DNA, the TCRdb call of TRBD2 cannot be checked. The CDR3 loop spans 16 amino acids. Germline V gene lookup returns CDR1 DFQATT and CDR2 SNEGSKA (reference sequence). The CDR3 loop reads CSARALAGGGTGELFF.